A single T cell receptor (beta chain) is shown here with its context. What it binds is unknown. This entry comes from a study of cytotoxic CD8 clonotypes in ibrutinib-treated CLL. Sequencing was performed with immunoSEQ multiplex PCR; in TCRdb, only in-frame clones are kept and a portion is missing. This table has over 150,000 clones, 81% appearing once. Study-wide findings and caveats: An increase in clonality occurred at ibrutinib response, followed by a return toward baseline at progression. Among the clonotypes, public ones were uncommon and contracted or held stable on treatment.

This CDR3 comprises 15 residues. Trimming removed 0 bases at V and 6 bases at J, with 12 bases between. Per the germline V gene, CDR1 is MNHNY and CDR2 is SVGAGI (reference sequence). The sequence was obtained from a human donor with chronic lymphocytic leukemia. The specimen comprised PBMCs, sampled after 12 months of ibrutinib treatment. The V gene is TRBV6-6, the J gene TRBJ1-5; D unresolved. This CDR3 is CASSYSLGEVQPQHF. The CDR3 DNA sequence: TGTGCCAGCAGTTACTCGTTAGGAGAGGTTCAGCCCCAGCATTTT.